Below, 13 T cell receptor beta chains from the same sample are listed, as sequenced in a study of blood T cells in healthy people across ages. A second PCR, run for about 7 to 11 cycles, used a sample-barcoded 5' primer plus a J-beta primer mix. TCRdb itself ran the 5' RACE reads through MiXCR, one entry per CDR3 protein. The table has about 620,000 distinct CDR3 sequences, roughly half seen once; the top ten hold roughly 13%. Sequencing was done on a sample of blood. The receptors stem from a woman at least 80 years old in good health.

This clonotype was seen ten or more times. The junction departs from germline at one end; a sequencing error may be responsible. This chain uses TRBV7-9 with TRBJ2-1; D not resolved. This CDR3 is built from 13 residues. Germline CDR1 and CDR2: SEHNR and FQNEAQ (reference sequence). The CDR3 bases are TGCGCCAGCAGCTTGGCCGTACGTAATGAGCAGTTCTTC. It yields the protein CASSLAVRNEQFF. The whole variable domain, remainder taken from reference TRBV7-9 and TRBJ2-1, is DTGVSQNPRHKITKRGQNVTFRCDPISEHNRLYWYRQTLGQGPEFLTYFQNEAQLEKSRLLSDRFSAERPKGSFSTLEIQRTEQGDSAMYLCASSLAVRNEQFFGPGTRLTVL.

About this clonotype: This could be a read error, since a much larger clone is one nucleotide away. This chain's CDR3 is CASSAGGTPGTQYF. CDR3 sequence (DNA): TGTGCCAGCAGCGCGGGGGGGACCCCTGGTACGCAGTATTTT. The chain joins TRBV7-6 to TRBJ2-3, with 9 bases that match TRBD2. The J segment lost 8 bases and the V segment lost 5 bases, leaving 8 bases of the junction unmatched. CDR1 is SGHVS, CDR2 FNYEAQ, per germline. The CDR3 sequence is 14 residues long.

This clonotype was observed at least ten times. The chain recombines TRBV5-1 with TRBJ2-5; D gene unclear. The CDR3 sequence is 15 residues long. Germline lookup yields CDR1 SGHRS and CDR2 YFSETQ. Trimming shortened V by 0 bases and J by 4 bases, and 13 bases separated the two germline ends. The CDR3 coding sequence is TGCGCCAGCAGCTTGGCCGGTTTCCGCAGAGAGACCCAGTACTTC. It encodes CASSLAGFRRETQYF. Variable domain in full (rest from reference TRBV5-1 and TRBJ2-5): KAGVTQTPRYLIKTRGQQVTLSCSPISGHRSVSWYQQTPGQGLQFLFEYFSETQRNKGNFPGRFSGRQFSNSRSEMNVSTLELGDSALYLCASSLAGFRRETQYFGPGTRLLVL.

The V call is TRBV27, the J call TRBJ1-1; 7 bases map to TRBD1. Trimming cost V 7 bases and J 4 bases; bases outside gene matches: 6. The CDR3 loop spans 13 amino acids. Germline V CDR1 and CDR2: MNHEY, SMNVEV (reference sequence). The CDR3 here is CASMRQGGTEAFF. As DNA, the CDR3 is TGTGCCAGCATGCGACAGGGAGGCACTGAAGCTTTCTTT.

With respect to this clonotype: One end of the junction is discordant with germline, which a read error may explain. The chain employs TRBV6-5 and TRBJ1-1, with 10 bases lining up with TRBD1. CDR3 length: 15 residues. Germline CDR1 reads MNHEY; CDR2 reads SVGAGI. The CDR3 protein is CASSYQPGTGAETFF. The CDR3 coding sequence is TGTGCCAGCAGTTACCAACCGGGGACAGGGGCTGAAACTTTCTTT.

CDR3 in amino acids: CAISDRTAADEKLFF. In DNA, the CDR3 is TGTGCCATCAGTGATCGTACGGCGGCGGATGAAAAACTGTTTTTT. This chain joins TRBV10-3 and TRBJ1-4; D gene unclear. This CDR3 is built from 15 residues. CDR1 and CDR2 (germline): ENHRY, SYGVKD. V gave up 3 bases and J gave up 6 bases, with 14 bases separating them.

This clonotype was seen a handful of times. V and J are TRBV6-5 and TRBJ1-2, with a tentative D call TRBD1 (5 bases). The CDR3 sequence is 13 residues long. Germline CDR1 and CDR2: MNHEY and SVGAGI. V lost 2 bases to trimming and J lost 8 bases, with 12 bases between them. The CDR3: CASSYGQGRGYTF. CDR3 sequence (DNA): TGTGCCAGCAGTTACGGCCAGGGTCGCGGCTACACCTTC.

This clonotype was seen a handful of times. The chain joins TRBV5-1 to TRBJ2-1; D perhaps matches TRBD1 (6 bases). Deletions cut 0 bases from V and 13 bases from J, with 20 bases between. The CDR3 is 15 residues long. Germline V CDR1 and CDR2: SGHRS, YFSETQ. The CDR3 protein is CASSLVGQTQETQFF. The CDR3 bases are TGCGCCAGCAGCTTGGTGGGACAAACCCAAGAGACCCAGTTCTTC.

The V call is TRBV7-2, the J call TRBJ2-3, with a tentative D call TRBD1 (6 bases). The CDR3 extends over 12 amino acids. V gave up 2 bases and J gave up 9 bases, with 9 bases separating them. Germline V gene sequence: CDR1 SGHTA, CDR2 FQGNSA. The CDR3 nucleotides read TGTGCCAGCAGCTTATCAGGGACAACGCAGTATTTT. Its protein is CASSLSGTTQYF.

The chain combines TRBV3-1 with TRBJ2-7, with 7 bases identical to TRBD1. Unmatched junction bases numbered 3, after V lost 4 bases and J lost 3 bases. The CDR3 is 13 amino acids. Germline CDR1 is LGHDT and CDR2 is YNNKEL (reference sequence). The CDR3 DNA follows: TGTGCCAGCAGCCCCTGGGACAGCTACGAGCAGTACTTC. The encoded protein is CASSPWDSYEQYF.

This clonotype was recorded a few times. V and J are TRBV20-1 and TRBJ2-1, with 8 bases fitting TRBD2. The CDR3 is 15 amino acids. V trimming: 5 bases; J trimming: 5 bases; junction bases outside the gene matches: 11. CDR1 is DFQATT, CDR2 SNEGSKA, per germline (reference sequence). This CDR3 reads CSAESGTGGDNEQFF. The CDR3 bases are TGCAGTGCTGAATCCGGGACCGGGGGGGACAATGAGCAGTTCTTC.

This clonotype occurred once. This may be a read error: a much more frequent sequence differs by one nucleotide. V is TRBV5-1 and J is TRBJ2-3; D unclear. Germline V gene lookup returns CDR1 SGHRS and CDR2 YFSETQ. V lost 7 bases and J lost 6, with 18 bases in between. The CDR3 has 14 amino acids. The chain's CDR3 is CASGSRVAADTQYF. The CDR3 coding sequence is TGCGCCAGCGGCTCCCGGGTGGCGGCGGATACGCAGTATTTT.

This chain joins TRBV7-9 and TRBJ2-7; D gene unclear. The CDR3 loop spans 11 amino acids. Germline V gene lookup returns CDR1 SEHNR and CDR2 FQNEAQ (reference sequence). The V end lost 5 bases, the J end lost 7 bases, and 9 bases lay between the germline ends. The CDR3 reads CASSVDHEQYF. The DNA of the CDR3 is TGTGCCAGCAGCGTAGATCATGAGCAGTACTTC. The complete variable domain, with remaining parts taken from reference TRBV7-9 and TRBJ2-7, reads DTGVSQNPRHKITKRGQNVTFRCDPISEHNRLYWYRQTLGQGPEFLTYFQNEAQLEKSRLLSDRFSAERPKGSFSTLEIQRTEQGDSAMYLCASSVDHEQYFGPGTRLTVT.